These T cell receptor beta chains were read from a single sample in a study of T-cell memory formation after mild COVID-19. From the 5' RACE reads, TCRdb called clonotypes with MiXCR, one entry per CDR3 protein. This repertoire shows around 390,000 distinct CDR3 sequences, roughly 15% found once; its top ten account for around a fifth. What was sequenced was PBMCs or a T cell subset sorted from them (not recorded which). The source is a man between 18 and 35 years old who had mild COVID-19 (a few samples of this study predate the infection). Cell type and time point are not known. Each CDR3 is given without its conserved first and last residue. Clone size, where shown, is once, few, many, or a class for clones that have expanded.

len,v_gene,abundance,CDR3aa
14,TRBV4-3,.,ASSQTWGSQNTEAF
12,TRBV7-9,.,ASSQLGGPYGYT
11,TRBV10-3,few,ATIGEVNTEAF
14,TRBV7-2,.,ASSLDTGSSYNEQF
13,TRBV12-3/TRBV12-4,.,ASSLTRVPQETQY
11,TRBV5-6,.,ASSLGSQQKAF
13,TRBV7-3,.,ASSSLAGVAGELF
11,TRBV6-5,.,ASSYLGIYGYT
11,TRBV4-1,few,ASSHDISDTQY
15,TRBV6-2/TRBV6-3,few,ASSSPRLAGEHNEQF
13,TRBV11-3,few,ASSLGQGRHNEQF
12,TRBV7-2,many,ASSLENGGTEAF
12,TRBV11-2,.,ASSSRGGAHEQF
11,TRBV27,few,ASKTGGWYGYT
15,TRBV4-2,.,ASSQARTGTGANVLT
13,TRBV12-3/TRBV12-4,.,ASSPRTSGGYEQY
13,TRBV4-1,few,ASSQAGSSSYEQY
12,TRBV10-3,.,ALRQDRSYNEQF
11,TRBV20-1,many,SAPRGDPETQY
11,TRBV27,few,ASSLTSRGELF
12,TRBV5-4,few,ASSLLLSSREQF
13,TRBV7-2,many,ASSLVGGLTDTQY
12,TRBV5-1,.,ASSPGTPAETQY
12,TRBV5-5,.,ASSSISKNTEAF
10,TRBV7-9,few,ASSLALGGYT
11,TRBV20-1,.,SARTGGRQPQN
12,TRBV2,few,ASRAQGNTGELF
12,TRBV12-3/TRBV12-4,.,ASSFRVSNQPQH
12,TRBV28,.,ASSWGTTGNTIY
10,TRBV19,.,ASGMSGYEQY
12,TRBV12-3/TRBV12-4,.,ASSPSRDSHEQY
10,TRBV5-4,.,ASSLDHQPQH
11,TRBV5-4,few,ASSSAGWETQY
9,TRBV2,few,ATGTIGELF
13,TRBV7-9,.,ASSSSRLSYYEQY
11,TRBV12-3/TRBV12-4,.,ASSLLGWTEAF
13,TRBV12-3/TRBV12-4,few,ASSPYRAGNTEAF
13,TRBV2,.,ASRGGFTSTDTQY
12,TRBV4-2,few,ASSHQTGMWGYT
13,TRBV7-2,.,ASSYDWTGDPPLH
13,TRBV4-3,many,ASSQVPGLRYGYT
13,TRBV14,few,ASSWGWSFGNTIY
14,TRBV12-3/TRBV12-4,few,ASSLRGAGGNQPQH
13,TRBV6-2/TRBV6-3,few,ATLVRGDHTGELF
9,TRBV15,few,ATRGNTEAF
12,TRBV5-1,.,ASRQAGGAETQY
11,TRBV7-2,.,ASSFAGVDTQY
16,TRBV7-6,few,ASSRRSAPVRNGNTIY